This T cell receptor (beta chain) was observed in a study of T cell responses to AZD1222 COVID-19 vaccine. Using immunoSEQ multiplex PCR, the repertoire was profiled, and TCRdb retains in-frame clones only, with some absent. The table lists about 110,000 clones, approximately 89% of them singletons. The CDR3 length is 16 residues. Germline loops: CDR1 LGHDT, CDR2 YNNKEL (reference sequence). V was pared by 0 bases and J by 6 bases, with 14 bases between. V and J are TRBV3-1 (or the pseudogene TRBV3-2) and TRBJ2-2, with TRBD1 as a possible D gene (5 bases). The origin of this receptor is an adult in good health. Sequencing was performed on peripheral blood, taken on day 0 of MenACWY control vaccination. CDR3 residues: CASSQDWVLGAGELFF. For the CDR3, the DNA is TGTGCCAGCAGCCAAGATTGGGTTCTAGGGGCCGGGGAGCTGTTTTTT.